This T cell receptor (beta chain) was captured in a study of CD8 T cells in Susac syndrome (dated by TCRdb to the late 2010s). For context, the study as a whole: Repertoire sequencing was used to test whether CD8+ T cell activation and differentiation in Susac syndrome was antigen driven. Study-level results and caveats: The number of individuals in the TCR sequencing and HLA analysis was recognized as being relatively small.

The germline V gene (reference sequence) supplies CDR1 DFQATT and CDR2 SNEGSKA. Relative to germline, V is 5 bases shorter and J is 5 bases shorter, with 25 bases between their ends. The CDR3 runs 17 residues from the cysteine to the phenylalanine. Only the CDR3 part of the read is kept: 51 bases, read in frame from the first base. About this clonotype: Its antigen has not been determined. No base quality values were provided; no much bigger clone lies one nucleotide off.

Peripheral blood CD8+ and CD4+ T cells from healthy donors, Susac syndrome patients and multiple sclerosis patients were profiled by high-throughput TCR beta sequencing. The healthy donors served as controls matched for age and sex. Bulk CD8+ and CD4+ T cells were purified by magnetic negative isolation, while CD8+ TEMRA cells were enriched using FACS. Blood was drawn into EDTA tubes, processed within 24 hours, and PBMCs were isolated by density gradient centrifugation. PBMCs intended for TCR sequencing were cryopreserved in liquid nitrogen and were subsequently thawed in a 37 degrees C water bath. A purity of at least 90% was achieved for sorted or isolated CD4+, CD8+ and CD8+ TEMRA cells. RNA was extracted with the RNeasy kit and roughly 0.5 to 1 ug was reverse transcribed using random hexamers. TCR beta CDR3 regions were amplified with the immunoSEQ multiplex PCR assay covering 54 Vbeta and 13 Jbeta segments. PCR amplification bias was corrected by using a synthetic template baseline for primer optimization and computational correction. The paper's data handling went like this. Reads were assigned to V, D and J genes according to IMGT and analyzed in immunoSEQ Analyzer, with only productive sequences retained. Clonality was computed as one minus Shannon entropy normalized by log2 of the number of productive unique sequences. For each patient and control, public and private clones were evaluated within the 100 most prevalent clones. Clones were defined as Susac-specific if absent from the healthy and MS cohorts, from 1052 published viral clones and from other ImmuneACCESS disease sequences. Using fastp at Q25 and MiXCR, TCRdb reprocessed the public reads and kept productive beta chains. Every CDR3 protein is listed once, alongside the most common genes and DNA of its rows. TCRdb's processing, not the study's, gives the V and J calls here. The sample table contains around 190,000 distinct CDR3 sequences; only one count was recorded for 85% to 95% of them. The ten largest clones capture about 0.1% of the sample.

The receptor was derived from a human donor in good health. What was sequenced was CD4+ T cells from PBMCs. The chain is encoded by TRBV20-1 joined to TRBJ1-5; a tentative D match to TRBD1 spans 6 bases. The CDR3 here reads CSAPHPVDRGGDQPQHF. DNA sequence: TGCAGTGCTCCCCACCCGGTAGACCGGGGGGGCGATCAGCCCCAGCATTTT.